This TCR beta chain was observed in a study of T cells in Graves' hyperthyroidism and ophthalmopathy. As for the study in general: Peripheral blood was secured at the point of initial diagnosis, before any treatment.

The germline CDR1 and CDR2 sequences are SQVTM and ANQGSEA. The CDR3 is made up of 13 amino acids. The ends were cut back, 7 bases at V and 2 bases at J, with 14 bases in the middle. Amplification of TCR beta CDR3 regions was performed using RNA transcripts as template. Initially, a first-round RT-PCR of the TCR CDR3 employed the HTBI primer set. TCRdb fed the multiplex PCR reads into MiXCR, producing one record per CDR3 protein. The sample has hundreds of thousands of distinct CDR3 sequences; about 12% are singletons. This clonotype was detected many times. This sample holds PBMCs from less than 11 ml fresh peripheral blood.

The origin of this receptor is a woman between 18 and 29 years old with Graves' hyperthyroidism. The chain links TRBV29-1 to TRBJ1-1; no reliable D call. What was sequenced was blood. The CDR3 DNA reads as TGCAGCGCCACCCGGCCCGGAAACACTGAAGCTTTCTTT. It translates to CSATRPGNTEAFF.